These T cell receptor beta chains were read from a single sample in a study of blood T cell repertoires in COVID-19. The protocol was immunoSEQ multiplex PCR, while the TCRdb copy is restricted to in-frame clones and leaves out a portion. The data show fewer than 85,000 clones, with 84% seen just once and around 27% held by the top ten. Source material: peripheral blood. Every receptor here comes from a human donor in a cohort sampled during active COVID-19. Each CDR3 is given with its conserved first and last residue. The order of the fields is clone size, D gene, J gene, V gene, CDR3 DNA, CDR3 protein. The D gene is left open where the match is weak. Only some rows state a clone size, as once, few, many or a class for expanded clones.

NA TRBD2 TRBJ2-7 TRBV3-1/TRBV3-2 TGTGCCAGCAGCCGAGAACTAGCGGGGGTCTACGAGCAGTACTTC CASSRELAGVYEQYF
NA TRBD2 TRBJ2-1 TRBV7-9 TGTGCCAGCAGCCCTCCGGGGGGGGTCGTCTACAATGAGCAGTTCTTC CASSPPGGVVYNEQFF
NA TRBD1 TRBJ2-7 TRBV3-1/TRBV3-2 TGTGCCAGCAGCCATCTCGGACAGGGCTACGAGCAGTACTTC CASSHLGQGYEQYF
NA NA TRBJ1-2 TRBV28 TGTGCCAGCAGTTCCCCGGGGGGGCCGTATGGCTACACCTTC CASSSPGGPYGYTF
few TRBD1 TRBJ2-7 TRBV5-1 TGCGCCAGCAGCTTGGGGACAGGGGGATTGCTCCGACAGTACTTC CASSLGTGGLLRQYF
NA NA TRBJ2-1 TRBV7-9 TGTGCCAGCAGCTTAGTTGGCTTTGGAGGCAATGAGCAGTTCTTC CASSLVGFGGNEQFF
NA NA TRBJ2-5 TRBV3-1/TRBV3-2 TGTGCCAGCAGCCATGAAGGAGGGAAGACCCAGTACTTC CASSHEGGKTQYF
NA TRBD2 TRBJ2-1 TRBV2 TGTGCCAGCAGGGAAGGTGGGGGACTAGCTAACGAGCAGTTCTTC CASREGGGLANEQFF
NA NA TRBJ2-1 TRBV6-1 TGTGCCAGCAGTGACCTACTCGGGAGCTCCTACAATGAGCAGTTCTTC CASSDLLGSSYNEQFF
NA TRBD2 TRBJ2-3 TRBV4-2 TGTGCCAGCAGCCAGGTAGCGGGGCGGGGCACAGATACGCAGTATTTT CASSQVAGRGTDTQYF
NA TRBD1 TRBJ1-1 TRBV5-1 TGCGCCAGCAGCTTCGGGACAGGGTTCATGAACACTGAAGCTTTCTTT CASSFGTGFMNTEAFF
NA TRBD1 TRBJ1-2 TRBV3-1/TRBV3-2 TGTGCCAGCAGCCAACCTCGGACAGGGAACATCTATGGCTACACCTTC CASSQPRTGNIYGYTF
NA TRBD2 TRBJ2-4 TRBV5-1 TGCGCCAGCAGCCCAGGGACTAGCGGCAACATTCAGTACTTC CASSPGTSGNIQYF
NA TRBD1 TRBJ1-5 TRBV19 TGTGCCAGTAGTATACAGGGGGCGCTGGGTCAGCCCCAGCATTTT CASSIQGALGQPQHF
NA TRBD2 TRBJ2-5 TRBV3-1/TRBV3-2 TGTGCCAGCAGCCATATGGGGGGGAGGCAAGAGACCCAGTACTTC CASSHMGGRQETQYF
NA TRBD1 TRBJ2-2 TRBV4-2 TGTGCCAGCAGCCAACGCACAGGGGGCATCACCGGGGAGCTGTTTTTT CASSQRTGGITGELFF
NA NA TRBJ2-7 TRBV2 TGTGCCAGCAGGTTCAAACTACAAGACGAGCAGTACTTC CASRFKLQDEQYF
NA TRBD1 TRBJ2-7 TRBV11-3 TGTGCCAGCAGCTTCGGTCCCCAGGGGGCTTACGAGCAGTACTTC CASSFGPQGAYEQYF
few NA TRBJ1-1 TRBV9 TGTGCCAGCAGCGTAGGGGGCTCCAATGAAGCTTTCTTT CASSVGGSNEAFF
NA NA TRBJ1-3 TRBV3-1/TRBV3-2 TGTGCCAGCAGCCAAGTCGGGGGTGGAAACACCATATATTTT CASSQVGGGNTIYF
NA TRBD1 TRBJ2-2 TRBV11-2 TGTGCCAGCAGCCAGACAGGGGCCACCGGGGAGCTGTTTTTT CASSQTGATGELFF
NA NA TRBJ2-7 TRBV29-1 TGCAGCGGCGGACAAAGCCCCGGCGAGCAGTACTTC CSGGQSPGEQYF
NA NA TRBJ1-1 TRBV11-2 TGTGCCAGCAGCATAGGGCCTGAAGCTTTCTTT CASSIGPEAFF
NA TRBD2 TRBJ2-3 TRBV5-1 TGCGCCAGCAGCAATCCGGGACTACCGCAGTATTTT CASSNPGLPQYF